The clone carrying this T cell receptor beta chain has ten or more counts. The source of the sample is a study of T-cell reconstitution after alpha-beta-depleted transplantation in children. Unique molecular identifiers tagged the TCRbeta library. TCRdb re-called the PCR reads with MiXCR, one entry per CDR3 protein. The sample comprises 170,000 or so distinct CDR3 sequences, 6% to 7% of which are singletons, and approximately 2.9% rests with the top ten. The V end was cut by 2 bases, the J end by 1 base, with 5 bases between. This CDR3 region has 13 residues. This TCR was sampled from a human donor who donated a stem cell graft to a child with Wiskott-Aldrich syndrome. The gene calls are TRBV12-3 or TRBV12-4 and TRBJ2-5; D unresolved. Sequenced here: PBMCs from the stem cell graft donor, sampled from the stem cell graft. CDR3 in DNA: TGTGCCAGCAGTTTATTTGGCCAAGAGACCCAGTACTTC. Its translation is CASSLFGQETQYF.